The 17 T cell receptor beta chains below were found in one sample sequenced in a study of regulatory T cells in long-lasting Graves disease. Indicated time point: newly diagnosed GD, antithyroid drugs for less than 3 months. PBMCs were the source of the RNA used for TCR sequencing. CDR3-region Arm-PCR and iRepertoire HTBI primers produced the TCR beta libraries. TCRdb analysed the multiplex PCR reads with MiXCR anew, one entry per CDR3 protein. The table lists about 400,000 distinct CDR3 sequences, 15% to 20% of them singletons. These data are also associated with another study on T cells in Graves' hyperthyroidism and ophthalmopathy.

Sequenced material: peripheral blood mononuclear cells (PBMCs), taken at new diagnosis, from a patient treated with antithyroid drugs. The receptors were gathered from a woman aged 18-30 years with Graves disease.

This clonotype was counted many times. The chain joins TRBV30 to TRBJ2-1; possible D gene TRBD1, 6 bases. Looked up from germline, CDR1 is GTSNPN and CDR2 is SVGIG (reference sequence). Trimming removed 5 bases from V and 5 bases from J, with 10 bases in between. The CDR3 loop spans 12 amino acids. The chain's CDR3 is CAWDHRDNEQFF. For the CDR3, the DNA is TGTGCCTGGGACCACAGGGACAATGAGCAGTTCTTC.

This clonotype was counted ten times or more. This sequence joins TRBV28 and TRBJ2-5, with 11 bases fitting TRBD2. The V gene's germline CDR1 is MDHEN and CDR2 SYDVKM. V shed 7 bases and J 9 bases; nucleotides not matched to a gene: 10. The CDR3 spans 14 residues. CDR3 region: CASILTSGAGAQYF. In DNA, the CDR3 is TGTGCCAGCATCCTGACTAGCGGGGCCGGGGCCCAGTACTTC.

Many counts were recorded for this clonotype. V gene TRBV10-3 combines with J gene TRBJ2-1; 10 nucleotides align to TRBD2. Germline V gene lookup returns CDR1 ENHRY and CDR2 SYGVKD. Trimming took 4 bases from V and 6 from J; bases not matched to a gene: 9. The CDR3 runs 16 residues. The CDR3 sequence is CAISAGQAGGPNEQFF. The CDR3 region has the DNA TGTGCCATCAGTGCGGGTCAAGCGGGAGGGCCCAATGAGCAGTTCTTC.

This clonotype has at least ten counts. The rearrangement uses TRBV24-1 and TRBJ1-2; no reliable D call. V dropped 1 base and J dropped 1 base, with 6 bases sitting between them. CDR3 length equals 14 residues. Germline CDR1 is KGHDR and CDR2 is SFDVKD. CDR3 sequence: CATSDFANNYGYTF. The CDR3 region has the DNA TGTGCCACCAGTGATTTCGCAAATAACTATGGCTACACCTTC.

This clonotype was counted many times. V is TRBV27 and J is TRBJ2-7; D is unclear. The CDR3 has 12 residues. V shed 7 bases and J shed 6 bases, with 13 bases lying between them. Germline loops: CDR1 MNHEY, CDR2 SMNVEV (reference sequence). The CDR3 DNA reads as TGTGCCAGCACGGGTTTAGAAGGCGAGCAGTACTTC. Amino acids: CASTGLEGEQYF.

This clonotype has a handful of counts. The chain recombines TRBV3-1 with TRBJ2-4; 13 positions agree with TRBD2. Germline trimming cut 1 base from V and 5 bases from J; bases unmatched to any gene: 5. The CDR3 is 17 amino acids. CDR1 LGHDT and CDR2 YNNKEL come from the germline V gene (reference sequence). The CDR3: CASSQGLAGGRENIQYF. The CDR3 DNA reads as TGTGCCAGCAGCCAAGGACTAGCGGGGGGAAGGGAAAACATTCAGTACTTC.

The table lists this clonotype with many counts. Germline and junction disagree at one end, which may indicate a read error. The DNA of the CDR3 is TGTGCCAGCAGTGGGGGATGGGACAGGGGCTCCTACCAGCAGTACTTC. Its protein is CASSGGWDRGSYQQYF. The chain is built from TRBV28 and TRBJ2-7; 10 bases line up with TRBD1. This CDR3 spans 16 amino acids. Germline V gene sequence: CDR1 MDHEN, CDR2 SYDVKM.

As for this clonotype: This may arise from a read error, as a much more abundant clone is one base away. The chain joins TRBV20-1 to TRBJ2-5; 9 nucleotides line up with TRBD2. Germline CDR1 and CDR2: DFQATT and SNEGSKA (reference sequence). This CDR3 region has 14 residues. The CDR3 reads CSARGGGEQETQYF. The CDR3 region has the DNA TGCAGTGCAAGAGGCGGGGGGGAGCAAGAGACCCAGTACTTC.

This clonotype was seen at least ten times. The CDR3 region is CASRWASNWGYTF. CDR3 coding DNA: TGTGCCAGCAGATGGGCCAGCAACTGGGGCTACACCTTC. This chain links TRBV28 with TRBJ1-2; D remains ambiguous. Deletions cut 6 bases from V and 8 bases from J, with 16 bases between. The length of the CDR3 is 13 residues. Germline values: CDR1 MDHEN, CDR2 SYDVKM.

This clonotype has ten or more counts. V usage is TRBV7-2 and J usage is TRBJ2-1; D could derive from TRBD1 or TRBD2 (5 bases each). Trimming removed 5 bases from V and 1 base from J, with 9 bases in between. Germline CDR1 reads SGHTA; CDR2 reads FQGNSA. This CDR3 is 14 amino acids long. DNA for the CDR3: TGTGCCAGCAGCGCCGGGGCATCCTACAATGAGCAGTTCTTC. It yields the protein CASSAGASYNEQFF. Looking up the rest from reference TRBV7-2 and TRBJ2-1 gives the full variable domain: GAGVSQSPSNKVTEKGKDVELRCDPISGHTALYWYRQSLGQGLEFLIYFQGNSAPDKSGLPSDRFSAERTGGSVSTLTIQRTQQEDSAVYLCASSAGASYNEQFFGPGTRLTVL.

The chain combines TRBV20-1 with TRBJ2-1; 8 positions agree with TRBD1. V was pared by 4 bases and J by 3 bases, with 5 bases of the junction left unmatched. The germline V gene has CDR1 DFQATT and CDR2 SNEGSKA (reference sequence). The CDR3 extends over 14 amino acids. The CDR3 nucleotides are TGCAGTGCTAAGGCCAGGGGGCTCTACAATGAGCAGTTCTTC. It encodes CSAKARGLYNEQFF.

J is TRBJ2-1 and V is TRBV7-3, with D perhaps matching TRBD1 or TRBD2 (5 bases each). CDR1 and CDR2 (germline): SGHTA, FQGTGA. Trimming shortened V by 5 bases and J by 4 bases, and 18 bases separated the two germline ends. CDR3 size: 16 residues. The CDR3 sequence is CASSPKSGASYNEQFF. CDR3 nucleotide sequence: TGTGCCAGCAGCCCAAAGTCCGGGGCGTCGTACAATGAGCAGTTCTTC.

This clonotype was recorded many times. The V and J genes are TRBV12-3 or TRBV12-4 and TRBJ2-3, with 10 nucleotides matching TRBD2. The J segment lost 4 bases and the V segment lost 3 bases, leaving 7 bases of the junction unmatched. CDR3 length equals 16 residues. The CDR3 DNA is TGTGCCAGCAGTTTTTGGGCTAGCGGGAGAGCAGATACGCAGTATTTT. This encodes CASSFWASGRADTQYF.

The chain couples TRBV6-1 to TRBJ1-4; 8 nucleotides match TRBD1. The CDR3 runs 13 residues. V lost 6 bases, J lost 8 bases, and 5 bases stayed unmatched. Germline lookup yields CDR1 MNHNS and CDR2 SASEGT. As DNA, the CDR3 is TGTGCCAGCAGGACAGGGGCCGTGGAAAAACTGTTTTTT. Encoded protein: CASRTGAVEKLFF.

In its sample, this clonotype was seen many times. The V gene is TRBV29-1, the J gene TRBJ2-7; TRBD1 matches 10 bases. The CDR3 consists of 13 residues. The junction had 8 bases not matched to a gene; V was cut back by 6 bases and J by 6 bases. The germline gives CDR1 SQVTM, CDR2 ANQGSEA. The CDR3 DNA is TGCAGCGTCGGGGGGACAGGGGAAGGCGAGCAGTACTTC. Its protein is CSVGGTGEGEQYF.

Only a few counts were recorded for this clonotype. The chain employs TRBV9 and TRBJ2-5, with 9 positions matching TRBD2. The trim removed 0 bases at V and 4 bases at J, leaving 4 bases unmatched. The germline gives CDR1 SGDLS, CDR2 YYNGEE. CDR3 length equals 15 residues. The CDR3 DNA reads as TGTGCCAGCAGCGTAGTGGGCGGGAGGGGAGAGACCCAGTACTTC. As protein: CASSVVGGRGETQYF.

V and J are TRBV20-1 and TRBJ2-1, with TRBD1 matching over 7 bases. This CDR3 spans 15 amino acids. CDR1 and CDR2 from the germline V gene are DFQATT and SNEGSKA (reference sequence). V trimming: 4 bases; J trimming: 5 bases; junction bases outside the gene matches: 11. The CDR3 loop reads CSATTGPGGDNEQFF. CDR3 DNA sequence: TGCAGTGCTACTACCGGGCCAGGGGGAGACAATGAGCAGTTCTTC.